What follows are 21 T cell receptor beta chains derived from one specimen sequenced in a study of cytomegalovirus exposure and HLA in healthy donors (dated by TCRdb to the late 2010s). Preparation of the library involved the immunoSEQ multiplex PCR assay. A mixture of 60 forward primers for TCR Vbeta segments and 13 reverse primers for TCR Jbeta segments was used in the multiplex PCR. This is the immuneACCESS table as TCRdb keeps it, with only in-frame sequences that have V and J called. A part of the clones is gone; compared with another copy, unresolved V genes explain less than half, and the rest is unexplained. This sample gives 150,000 to 200,000 clones in total; over 70% of them show up just once. Over 1.1% of the sample goes to the ten largest clones. The source material was PBMCs. The receptor set was obtained from a man between 18 and 35 years old in good health and CMV-seronegative.

This rearrangement joins TRBV19 to TRBJ1-1, with 10 bases identical to TRBD1. The CDR3 covers 15 residues. The ends lost 7 bases at V and 4 bases at J; junction bases unmatched: 9. Germline assignment: CDR1 LNHDA and CDR2 SQIVND (reference sequence). The CDR3 sequence: CASTTTGGIGTEAFF. CDR3 in DNA: TGTGCCAGTACCACGACAGGGGGCATCGGCACTGAAGCTTTCTTT.

The gene calls are TRBV14 and TRBJ2-7; perhaps TRBD2 as D (6 bases). The V and J ends lost 4 bases and 3 bases respectively, with 7 bases between them. The CDR3 extends over 12 amino acids. In germline, CDR1 is SGHDN, CDR2 FVKESK. CDR3 region: CASSLTSYEQYF. DNA for the CDR3: TGTGCCAGCAGCCTGACTAGCTACGAGCAGTACTTC. Based on the CDR3 plus reference TRBV14 and TRBJ2-7, the full variable domain is EAGVTQFPSHSVIEKGQTVTLRCDPISGHDNLYWYRRVMGKEIKFLLHFVKESKQDESGMPNNRFLAERTGGTYSTLKVQPAELEDSGVYFCASSLTSYEQYFGPGTRLTVT.

This chain uses TRBV11-3 with TRBJ2-1; TRBD2 matches at 10 bases. The V gene end was trimmed by 7 bases and the J gene end by 10 bases; junction bases not matched to a gene: 13. The CDR3 contains 15 residues. Looked up from germline, CDR1 is SGHNT and CDR2 is YENEEA. CDR3 amino acids: CASTPLVAGGQEQFF. In DNA, the CDR3 is TGTGCCAGCACCCCGCTCGTAGCGGGAGGCCAGGAGCAGTTCTTC.

The rearrangement joins TRBV7-9 to TRBJ2-1; 10 bases line up with TRBD2. The CDR3 is made up of 19 amino acids. The V gene end was trimmed by 1 base and the J gene end by 0 bases; junction bases not matched to a gene: 9. Germline CDR1 SEHNR, CDR2 FQNEAQ (reference sequence). This CDR3 is CASSLGSGGPVSSYNEQFF. CDR3 bases: TGTGCCAGCAGCTTAGGTAGCGGGGGGCCTGTCAGCTCCTACAATGAGCAGTTCTTC.

This CDR3 reads CASITEPGWDIQYF. CDR3 DNA: TGTGCCAGCATCACCGAGCCGGGGTGGGACATTCAGTACTTC. The J gene is TRBJ2-4, the V gene TRBV6-7; TRBD2 might be the D (5 bases). TRBV6-7 carries the ORF label, with uncertain function. The V and J ends lost 7 bases and 8 bases respectively, with 18 bases between them. This CDR3 is 14 amino acids long.

This clone was counted between two and nine times. The chain is built from TRBV5-6 and TRBJ2-5; 10 nucleotides match TRBD2. The length of the CDR3 is 16 residues. Germline V gives CDR1 SGHDT, CDR2 YYEEEE. Trimming cost V 0 bases and J 2 bases; bases outside gene matches: 4. CDR3 residues: CASSLGLAGGQETQYF. The CDR3 region has the DNA TGTGCCAGCAGCTTGGGATTAGCGGGGGGACAAGAGACCCAGTACTTC.

This chain uses TRBV2 with TRBJ1-2; 7 nucleotides line up with TRBD1. Germline V lookup: CDR1 SNHLY, CDR2 FYNNEI. CDR3 length: 15 amino acids. J lost 1 base, V lost 5 bases, and 7 bases had no gene match. The CDR3 spells CASSRQGLGNYGYTF. The CDR3 DNA sequence: TGTGCCAGCAGTCGACAGGGCTTGGGTAACTATGGCTACACCTTC. Supplemented by reference TRBV2 and TRBJ1-2, the full variable domain reads EPEVTQTPSHQVTQMGQEVILRCVPISNHLYFYWYRQILGQKVEFLVSFYNNEISEKSEIFDDQFSVERPDGSNFTLKIRSTKLEDSAMYFCASSRQGLGNYGYTFGSGTRLTVV.

In its sample, this clone was seen once. The V and J genes are TRBV6-6 and TRBJ2-2; TRBD1 might be the D (7 bases). Germline CDR1 and CDR2: MNHNY and SVGAGI (reference sequence). V lost 6 bases, J lost 5 bases, and 13 bases lay in between. CDR3 length: 14 amino acids. In DNA form, the CDR3 reads TGTGCCAGCAGGGGCCAGGGGGGAACCGGGGAGCTGTTTTTT. Amino acid sequence: CASRGQGGTGELFF.

The chain carries TRBV7-2 and TRBJ2-4; the match to TRBD1 covers 7 bases. The germline V gene has CDR1 SGHTA and CDR2 FQGNSA. The V segment lost 0 bases and the J segment 0 bases; nucleotides outside the gene matches: 17. The CDR3 has 21 residues. The CDR3 loop is CASSLAFRGQVDRVAKNIQYF. DNA of the CDR3: TGTGCCAGCAGCTTAGCGTTCCGGGGCCAAGTAGACAGGGTAGCCAAAAACATTCAGTACTTC.

Comments on this clone: One end of the junction varies from germline; a read error may be responsible. This sequence joins TRBV7-9 and TRBJ1-3; D is ambiguous. CDR3 length equals 15 residues. Germline-derived CDR1 and CDR2 are SEHNR and FQNEAQ (reference sequence). CDR3 bases: TGTGCCAGCAGCAAAAAGTCCATTAGTGGAGACACCATATATTTT. Its protein is CASSKKSISGDTIYF.

The rearrangement links TRBV5-6 to TRBJ2-1; 12 bases are shared with TRBD2. The germline V gene encodes CDR1 SGHDT and CDR2 YYEEEE. The ends lost 1 base at V and 7 bases at J; junction bases unmatched: 3. CDR3 length: 15 amino acids. This CDR3 reads CASSLLAGGQNEQFF. In DNA, the CDR3 is TGTGCCAGCAGCTTGCTAGCGGGGGGGCAGAATGAGCAGTTCTTC.

The chain couples TRBV7-3 to TRBJ2-5; 8 bases align to TRBD2. V lost 3 bases, J lost 5 bases, and 2 bases stayed unmatched. The CDR3 length is 13 residues. The V gene's germline CDR1 is SGHTA and CDR2 FQGTGA. The CDR3 DNA sequence: TGTGCCAGCAGCTTCGGCGGGGGGGAGACCCAGTACTTC. Translation: CASSFGGGETQYF. Full variable domain (outside the CDR3, taken from reference TRBV7-3 and TRBJ2-5): GAGVSQTPSNKVTEKGKYVELRCDPISGHTALYWYRQSLGQGPEFLIYFQGTGAADDSGLPNDRFFAVRPEGSVSTLKIQRTERGDSAVYLCASSFGGGETQYFGPGTRLLVL.

The rearrangement joins TRBV21-1 to TRBJ2-6; TRBD1, as called in the table, went unchecked against the DNA. TRBV21-1 is flagged as a pseudogene. CDR3 length equals 18 residues. CDR3: CASTETGGAPSGANVLTF. The CDR3 DNA reads as TGTGCCAGCACCGAGACAGGGGGTGCTCCCTCTGGGGCCAACGTCCTGACTTTC.

The J gene is TRBJ1-5, the V gene TRBV5-8, with 8 bases identical to TRBD1. With 4 bases clipped from V and 3 bases from J, the junction kept 6 bases outside the gene matches. Germline values: CDR1 SGHTS, CDR2 YDEGEE. The CDR3 covers 15 residues. This CDR3 reads CASSPDRGHNQPQHF. DNA of the CDR3: TGTGCCAGCAGCCCCGACAGGGGCCACAATCAGCCCCAGCATTTT.

This clone has just one count. V usage is TRBV5-8 and J usage is TRBJ2-1, with TRBD1 matching over 7 bases. The V and J ends lost 3 bases and 9 bases, in that order; junction bases with no gene match: 0. Germline V gene sequence: CDR1 SGHTS, CDR2 YDEGEE. This CDR3 is 11 amino acids long. CDR3 amino acids: CASSSGGEQFF. The CDR3 bases are TGTGCCAGCAGCTCAGGGGGTGAGCAGTTCTTC.

J is TRBJ2-1 and V is TRBV5-1, with 10 bases fitting TRBD1. CDR1 is SGHRS and CDR2 is YFSETQ in the germline V gene. This CDR3 comprises 15 residues. The V gene end was trimmed by 3 bases and the J gene end by 10 bases; junction bases not matched to a gene: 10. For the CDR3, the DNA is TGCGCCAGCAGCTCCGACAGGGGGCAGATCGGAGAGCAGTTCTTC. This codes for CASSSDRGQIGEQFF.

The table lists this clone with a few counts. The chain joins TRBV4-2 to TRBJ1-3; D may be TRBD1 (5 bases). The CDR3 covers 13 residues. V was shortened by 11 bases and J by 0 bases, with 11 bases between the two germline ends. Germline V gene lookup returns CDR1 LGHNA and CDR2 YNFKEQ. CDR3 nucleotides: TGTGCCTCCAGGGTTAACTCTGGAAACACCATATATTTT. Encoded protein: CASRVNSGNTIYF.

This chain joins TRBV6-1 and TRBJ2-1, with D unclear. V lost 6 bases, J lost 4 bases, and 10 bases lay in between. The germline V gene has CDR1 MNHNS and CDR2 SASEGT. CDR3 length: 13 residues. The CDR3 spells CASRAQKYNEQFF. CDR3 in DNA: TGTGCCAGCAGAGCCCAAAAATACAATGAGCAGTTCTTC.

The chain recombines TRBV7-9 with TRBJ2-5; 9 nucleotides align to TRBD1. CDR1 and CDR2 from the germline V gene are SEHNR and FQNEAQ (reference sequence). The CDR3 has 14 residues. After removal of 4 bases from V and 5 bases from J, the junction contained 5 bases not matched to a gene. CDR3 protein: CASSSHRGLETQYF. DNA for the CDR3: TGTGCCAGCAGCTCCCACAGGGGGCTGGAGACCCAGTACTTC.

The chain employs TRBV2 and TRBJ1-5; 7 positions match TRBD1. CDR1 and CDR2 from the germline V gene are SNHLY and FYNNEI. The length of the CDR3 is 18 residues. Trimming cost V 6 bases and J 1 base; bases outside gene matches: 15. As DNA, the CDR3 is TGTGCCAGCAGCAGAGAGAAGACAGGGCCCAAGAGCAATCAGCCCCAGCATTTT. Amino acid sequence: CASSREKTGPKSNQPQHF.

V usage is TRBV4-3 and J usage is TRBJ1-3; 8 bases map to TRBD1. The CDR3 totals 16 residues. V dropped 5 bases and J dropped 1; count of bases not matched to a gene: 7. Looked up from germline, CDR1 is LGHNA and CDR2 is YSLEER. For the CDR3, the DNA is TGCGCCAGCAGCTACGGACAGGGTTTGTCTGGAAACACCATATATTTT. This codes for CASSYGQGLSGNTIYF.